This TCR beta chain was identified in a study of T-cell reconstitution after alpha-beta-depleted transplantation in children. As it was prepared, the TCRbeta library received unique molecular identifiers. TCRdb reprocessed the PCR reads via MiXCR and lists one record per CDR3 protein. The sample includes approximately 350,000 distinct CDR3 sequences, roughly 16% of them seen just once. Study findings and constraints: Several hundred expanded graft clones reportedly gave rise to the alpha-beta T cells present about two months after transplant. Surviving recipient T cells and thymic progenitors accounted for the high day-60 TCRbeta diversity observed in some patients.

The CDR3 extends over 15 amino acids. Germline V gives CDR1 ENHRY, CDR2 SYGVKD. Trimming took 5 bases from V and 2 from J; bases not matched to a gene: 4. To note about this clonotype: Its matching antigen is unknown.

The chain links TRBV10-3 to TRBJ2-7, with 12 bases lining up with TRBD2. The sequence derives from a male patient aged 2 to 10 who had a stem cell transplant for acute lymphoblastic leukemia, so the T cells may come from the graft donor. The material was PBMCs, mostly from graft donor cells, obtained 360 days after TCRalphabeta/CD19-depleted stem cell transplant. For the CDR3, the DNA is TGTGCCATCAGTCCCCGGACTAGCGGGGCCTACGAGCAGTACTTC. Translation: CAISPRTSGAYEQYF.